The 20 T cell receptor beta chains listed next were all sequenced from one sample in a study of regulatory T cells in long-lasting Graves disease. The sample's time point: persistent/refractory GD, antithyroid drugs over 5 years with positive TRAb. Generation of the TCR library employed RNA extracted from PBMCs. HTBI primers from iRepertoire and Arm-PCR of CDR3 regions yielded the TCR beta libraries. Using its own MiXCR run on the multiplex PCR reads, TCRdb lists one record per CDR3 protein. The table lists under 450,000 distinct CDR3 sequences, about 20% of them singletons, with about 27% in the top ten. This specimen was peripheral blood mononuclear cells (PBMCs), taken when the disease was refractory, from a patient treated with antithyroid drugs. The receptors stem from a female donor with Graves disease.

This clonotype was detected a few times. This chain joins TRBV5-8 and TRBJ1-2, with a weak D call TRBD1 (5 bases). The germline CDR1 and CDR2 sequences are SGHTS and YDEGEE. The V and J ends lost 1 base and 4 bases respectively, with 20 bases between them. CDR3 size: 17 residues. For the CDR3, the DNA is TGTGCCAGCAGCTTGAGGCAGGGAAGGATAAGGAGCTATGGCTACACCTTC. This gives the protein CASSLRQGRIRSYGYTF.

The chain couples TRBV30 to TRBJ1-2; D is undetermined. This CDR3 contains 11 residues. Looked up from germline, CDR1 is GTSNPN and CDR2 is SVGIG (reference sequence). The V end was cut by 0 bases, the J end by 1 base, with 0 bases between. CDR3 loop: CAWSVNYGYTF. The CDR3 bases are TGTGCCTGGAGTGTTAACTATGGCTACACCTTC.

This chain uses TRBV19 with TRBJ2-7; no reliable D call. The CDR3 totals 14 residues. V was pared by 4 bases and J by 0 bases, with 10 bases between. Per germline, CDR1 LNHDA and CDR2 SQIVND (reference sequence). The CDR3: CASSKALNSYEQYF. The CDR3 DNA reads TGTGCCAGTAGTAAAGCCCTAAACTCCTACGAGCAGTACTTC.

This clonotype has at least ten counts. The chain has TRBV3-1 and TRBJ1-5; D remains unclear. This CDR3 region has 13 residues. Deletions cut 0 bases from V and 4 bases from J, with 4 bases between. CDR1 is LGHDT and CDR2 is YNNKEL in the germline V gene (reference sequence). The CDR3 DNA sequence: TGTGCCAGCAGCCAAGAGTTGAATCAGCCCCAGCATTTT. Protein product: CASSQELNQPQHF.

This clonotype showed up just a few times. The chain links TRBV4-1 to TRBJ1-4; the match to TRBD1 covers 7 bases. The V gene's germline CDR1 is MGHRA and CDR2 YSYEKL. The length of the CDR3 is 14 residues. The ends lost 1 base at V and 7 bases at J; junction bases unmatched: 3. Here the CDR3 reads CASSQVTGVEKLFF. The CDR3 coding sequence is TGCGCCAGCAGCCAAGTTACAGGGGTTGAAAAACTGTTTTTT.

This clonotype has only a few counts. The V gene is TRBV20-1, the J gene TRBJ2-5, with 8 bases matching TRBD1. The CDR3 sequence is 16 residues long. Germline-derived CDR1 and CDR2 are DFQATT and SNEGSKA (reference sequence). V shed 1 base and J 4 bases; nucleotides not matched to a gene: 11. CDR3 bases: TGCAGTGCTAGAGTAATACCAGGGGGCGCATCAGAGACCCAGTACTTC. This codes for CSARVIPGGASETQYF.

The table lists this clonotype with a few counts. This chain joins TRBV14 and TRBJ2-5, with 7 nucleotides matching TRBD2. CDR1 and CDR2 from the germline V gene are SGHDN and FVKESK. J lost 2 bases, V lost 2 bases, and 5 bases had no gene match. The CDR3 is 15 residues long. CDR3 protein: CASSQLLAFQETQYF. For the CDR3, the DNA is TGTGCCAGCAGCCAATTACTAGCGTTTCAAGAGACCCAGTACTTC.

This clonotype was detected a few times. The chain joins TRBV6-1 to TRBJ2-7; TRBD2 might be the D (6 bases). This CDR3 is built from 17 residues. Germline CDR1 reads MNHNS; CDR2 reads SASEGT. V gave up 1 base and J gave up 1 base, with 17 bases separating them. CDR3 in DNA: TGTGCCAGCAGTGAAGAAGCCCAGGGCCGGGGGTCCTACGAGCAGTACTTC. Residues: CASSEEAQGRGSYEQYF.

The V call is TRBV5-1, the J call TRBJ2-7, with TRBD2 as a possible D gene (5 bases). CDR3 length: 16 residues. In germline, CDR1 is SGHRS, CDR2 YFSETQ. V was shortened by 1 base and J by 0 bases, with 14 bases between the two germline ends. DNA of the CDR3: TGCGCCAGCAGCTTGTCCGGACTCAGAGCCTCCTACGAGCAGTACTTC. It is translated as CASSLSGLRASYEQYF.

This rearrangement joins TRBV5-1 to TRBJ2-7; D is uncertain. The CDR3 is 14 residues long. Germline V lookup: CDR1 SGHRS, CDR2 YFSETQ. Trimming pared 4 bases from V and 7 bases from J, leaving 18 bases between. The DNA for the CDR3 is TGCGCCAGCAGCCCCCAGGACGGCCTCCGTGAGCAGTACTTC. It specifies CASSPQDGLREQYF.

This clonotype was detected a few times. V gene TRBV19 combines with J gene TRBJ2-2; 7 nucleotides match TRBD2. CDR1 LNHDA and CDR2 SQIVND come from the germline V gene (reference sequence). CDR3 length equals 15 residues. V trimming: 5 bases; J trimming: 5 bases; junction bases outside the gene matches: 8. CDR3 region: CASSEAGVSTGELFF. In DNA, the CDR3 is TGTGCCAGTAGTGAGGCGGGAGTGTCGACCGGGGAGCTGTTTTTT.

Worth noting for this clonotype: A read error may produce the germline difference seen at one junction end. J is TRBJ2-2 and V is TRBV7-3; TRBD2 aligns across 7 bases. CDR3 length: 16 residues. Per germline, CDR1 SGHTA and CDR2 FQGTGA. The CDR3: CASSPLPGTNIGELFF. The CDR3 region has the DNA TGTGCCAGCAGCCCACTACCCGGGACTAACATCGGGGAGCTGTTTTTT.

The chain combines TRBV10-3 with TRBJ1-2; unclear D gene. The germline V gene has CDR1 ENHRY and CDR2 SYGVKD. The CDR3 has 13 residues. V was trimmed by 11 bases and J by 1 base, leaving 14 bases between them. The CDR3 loop is CASNAGLNYGYTF. CDR3 sequence (DNA): TGTGCCTCCAACGCAGGCCTTAACTATGGCTACACCTTC.

V is TRBV10-2 and J is TRBJ2-5; TRBD2 might be the D (6 bases). The CDR3 length is 15 residues. The germline CDR1 and CDR2 sequences are WSHSY and SAAADI. With 6 bases removed from V and 2 bases from J, the gap between germline ends came to 16 bases. CDR3 residues: CASSSEGLQQETQYF. The DNA for the CDR3 is TGCGCCAGCAGCTCGGAGGGGCTTCAGCAAGAGACCCAGTACTTC.

This clonotype was counted once. The chain employs TRBV10-3 and TRBJ2-7; D gene unclear. The germline V gene has CDR1 ENHRY and CDR2 SYGVKD. The CDR3 has 14 amino acids. Trimming took off 0 bases at V and 3 bases at J, with 9 bases between the two ends. The CDR3 DNA sequence: TGTGCCATCAGTGAGTCGGAACTCCGCTACGAGCAGTACTTC. As protein: CAISESELRYEQYF.

Only a few counts were recorded for this clonotype. The chain recombines TRBV7-3 with TRBJ2-2; D is possibly TRBD2 (7 bases). CDR1 SGHTA and CDR2 FQGTGA come from the germline V gene. The V end lost 5 bases, the J end lost 2 bases, and 15 bases lay between the germline ends. The CDR3 covers 16 residues. CDR3 coding DNA: TGTGCCAGCAGCCGGGGGCTAGCGGCTAACACCGGGGAGCTGTTTTTT. Translation gives CASSRGLAANTGELFF.

This clonotype was picked up many times. V and J are TRBV10-3 and TRBJ2-7; no clear D gene. Germline-derived CDR1 and CDR2 are ENHRY and SYGVKD. The length of the CDR3 is 11 residues. V was clipped by 6 bases and J by 1 base, with 4 bases between them. The DNA of the CDR3 is TGTGCCATCAGAGGGTCCTACGAGCAGTACTTC. Amino acid sequence: CAIRGSYEQYF.

This clonotype was observed many times. The chain combines TRBV20-1 with TRBJ1-5; 9 bases agree with TRBD1. The germline gives CDR1 DFQATT, CDR2 SNEGSKA (reference sequence). The CDR3 totals 16 residues. The J segment lost 4 bases and the V segment lost 3 bases, leaving 10 bases of the junction unmatched. The chain's CDR3 is CSASRMGTGPNQPQHF. The CDR3 nucleotides read TGCAGTGCTAGCCGCATGGGGACAGGGCCAAATCAGCCCCAGCATTTT.

This clonotype was recorded many times. V gene TRBV12-5 combines with J gene TRBJ1-1; D is undetermined. Germline V gene lookup returns CDR1 LGHNT and CDR2 FRNRAP. V lost 5 bases to trimming and J lost 0 bases, with 10 bases between them. CDR3 length equals 14 residues. The CDR3 is CASGISGVNTEAFF. The CDR3, as DNA: TGTGCTAGTGGTATCAGCGGGGTGAACACTGAAGCTTTCTTT.

The table lists this clonotype with a count of one. This sequence joins TRBV20-1 and TRBJ2-7; D possibly corresponds to TRBD2 (6 bases). Germline V gives CDR1 DFQATT, CDR2 SNEGSKA (reference sequence). Deletions cut 2 bases from V and 3 bases from J, with 17 bases between. The CDR3 has 15 amino acids. The CDR3 here is CSARRTQEGIYEQYF. CDR3 bases: TGCAGTGCTAGAAGGACGCAGGAGGGGATCTACGAGCAGTACTTC.